The present entry profiles one T cell receptor (beta chain) with its context. Repertoires were generated with immunoSEQ multiplex PCR, while TCRdb's copy carries only in-frame clones and drops some. Of around 250,000 clones listed, around 85% are singletons. Described treatment: roughly 19 received Ad26.COV2.S at low or high dose, single or two shots; five or six received placebo; per-sample allocation not given. The study sampled participants on day 63 after the first vaccine or placebo injection. These data belong to a study of Ad26.COV2.S vaccination and SARS-CoV-2 variants. The CDR3 has 13 residues. J gave up 4 bases and V 6 bases, and 3 bases lay outside the gene matches. CDR1 is MNHEY and CDR2 is SMNVEV in the germline V gene (reference sequence).

The receptor's source is a person between 18 and 65 years old who received the Ad26.COV2.S COVID-19 vaccine or a placebo. The genes are TRBV27 and TRBJ1-2; 9 bases are shared with TRBD1. The input for sequencing was peripheral blood, taken in a trial of Ad26.COV2.S vaccine versus placebo. The CDR3 nucleotides are TGTGCCAGCAGCCCGACAGGGGGCTATGGCTACACCTTC. This translates into CASSPTGGYGYTF.